This TCR beta chain was retrieved from a study of early T cells in non-severe SARS-CoV-2 infection. Study-level information: Bulk RNA isolated from unsorted whole blood underwent sequencing; chains were not paired.

The sample holds many counts of this clonotype. No antigen is known for it. Study-level points and caveats: VDJdb matching skewed toward anti-spike CD8 responses, missing private and CD4 specificities.

Unique molecular identifiers were affixed to single, distinct cDNA molecules. Each CDR3 protein is one row after TCRdb ran MiXCR on the 5' RACE reads. The sample carries some 77,000 distinct CDR3 sequences, 12% recorded once. CDR1 SEHNR and CDR2 FQNEAQ come from the germline V gene (reference sequence). The CDR3 runs 14 residues. After removal of 5 bases from V and 8 bases from J, the junction contained 9 bases not matched to a gene. The sequence was collected from an adult who was a healthcare worker with PCR-confirmed SARS-CoV-2 infection or an uninfected control (not recorded which). The donor label of this sample is uncertain. The rearrangement links TRBV7-9 to TRBJ1-1; TRBD1 agrees at 9 bases. Sequencing used whole blood, obtained at baseline. Here the CDR3 reads CASSPYSGQGEAFF. The CDR3 DNA sequence: TGTGCCAGCAGCCCCTACTCCGGACAGGGGGAAGCTTTCTTT.